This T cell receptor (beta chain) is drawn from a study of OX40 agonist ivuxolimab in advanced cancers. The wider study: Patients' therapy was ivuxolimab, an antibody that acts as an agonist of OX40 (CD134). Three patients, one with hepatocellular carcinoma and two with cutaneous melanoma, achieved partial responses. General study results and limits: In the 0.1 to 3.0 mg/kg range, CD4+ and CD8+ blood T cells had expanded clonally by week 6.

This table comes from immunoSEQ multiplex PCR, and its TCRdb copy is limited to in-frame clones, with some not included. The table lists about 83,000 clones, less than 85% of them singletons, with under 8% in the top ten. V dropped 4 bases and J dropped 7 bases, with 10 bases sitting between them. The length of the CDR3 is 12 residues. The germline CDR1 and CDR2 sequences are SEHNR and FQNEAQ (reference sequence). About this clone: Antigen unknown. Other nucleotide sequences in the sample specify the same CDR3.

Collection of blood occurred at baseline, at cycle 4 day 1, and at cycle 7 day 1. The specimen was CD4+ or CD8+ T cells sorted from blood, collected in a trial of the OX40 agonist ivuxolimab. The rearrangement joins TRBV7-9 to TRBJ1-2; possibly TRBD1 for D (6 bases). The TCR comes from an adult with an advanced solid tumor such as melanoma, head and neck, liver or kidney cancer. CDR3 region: CASSSQGFGYTF. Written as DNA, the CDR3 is TGTGCCAGCAGCTCACAGGGATTTGGCTACACCTTC.